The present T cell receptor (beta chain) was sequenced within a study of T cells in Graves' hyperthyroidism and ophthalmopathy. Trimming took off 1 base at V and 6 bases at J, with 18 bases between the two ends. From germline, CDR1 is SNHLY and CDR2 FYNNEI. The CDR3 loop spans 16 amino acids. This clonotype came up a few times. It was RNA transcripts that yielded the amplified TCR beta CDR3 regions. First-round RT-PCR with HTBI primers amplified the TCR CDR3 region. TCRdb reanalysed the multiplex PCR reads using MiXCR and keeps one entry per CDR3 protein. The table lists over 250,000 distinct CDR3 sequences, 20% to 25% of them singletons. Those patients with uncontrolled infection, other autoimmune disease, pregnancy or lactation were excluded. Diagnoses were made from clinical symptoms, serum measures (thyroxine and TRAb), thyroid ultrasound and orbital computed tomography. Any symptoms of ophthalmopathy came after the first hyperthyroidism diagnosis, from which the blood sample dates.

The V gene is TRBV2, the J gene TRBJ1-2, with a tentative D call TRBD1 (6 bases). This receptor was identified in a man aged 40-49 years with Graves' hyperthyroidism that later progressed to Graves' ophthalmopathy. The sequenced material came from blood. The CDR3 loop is CASSEVGAPALDGYTF. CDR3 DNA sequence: TGTGCCAGCAGTGAAGTGGGGGCCCCGGCCTTAGATGGCTACACCTTC.